These T cell receptor beta chains were read from a single sample in a study of blood T cell repertoires in COVID-19. Repertoires were generated with immunoSEQ multiplex PCR, while TCRdb's copy carries only in-frame clones and drops some. Counted here are about 390,000 clones, around nine tenths occurring once; the ten biggest clones make up about 9.4%. Sequenced sample: PBMCs or T cells enriched from blood (not recorded which). The receptor source for this set is a woman in her forties or fifties who had recovered from COVID-19. CDR3s include the opening cysteine and the closing phenylalanine or tryptophan. Fields, in order: D gene, J gene, clone size, V gene, CDR3 protein, CDR3 DNA. The D gene is left open where the match is weak. The size of a clone is reported for some rows only, either as once, few or many, or as a class for expanded clones.

>NA|TRBJ2-5|NA|TRBV7-6
CASSPFGGGLRETQYF
TGTGCCAGCAGCCCCTTTGGCGGGGGCCTCAGGGAGACCCAGTACTTC
>TRBD2|TRBJ2-2|NA|TRBV28
CASSFRLAGALNTGELFF
TGTGCCAGCAGTTTCCGTCTAGCGGGGGCCCTCAACACCGGGGAGCTGTTTTTT
>NA|TRBJ2-2|NA|TRBV14
CASRLTRSGTGELFF
TGTGCCAGCAGGCTTACTAGGAGCGGGACCGGGGAGCTGTTTTTT
>NA|TRBJ1-3|NA|TRBV5-1
CASSLGVKSGNTIYF
TGCGCCAGCAGCTTGGGAGTGAAATCTGGAAACACCATATATTTT
>TRBD1|TRBJ1-1|once|TRBV25-1
CASSGDRVFGEAFF
TGTGCCAGCAGTGGCGACAGGGTGTTTGGTGAAGCTTTCTTT
>NA|TRBJ1-1|once|TRBV27
CASSLGAGANTEAFF
TGTGCCAGCAGTTTAGGAGCAGGGGCGAACACTGAAGCTTTCTTT
>NA|TRBJ2-1|NA|TRBV18
CASSPAGDEQFF
TGTGCCAGCTCACCCGCCGGGGATGAGCAGTTCTTC
>NA|TRBJ1-1|NA|TRBV7-6
CASSTRAGTNTEAFF
TGTGCCAGCAGCACCCGGGCGGGAACGAACACTGAAGCTTTCTTT
>TRBD1|TRBJ1-2|few|TRBV6-2/TRBV6-3
CASSGQETNGYTF
TGTGCCAGCAGCGGACAGGAGACTAATGGCTACACCTTC
>TRBD1|TRBJ1-1|NA|TRBV28
CASSFPQGMGTEAFF
TGTGCCAGCAGTTTTCCACAGGGGATGGGCACTGAAGCTTTCTTT
>TRBD1|TRBJ2-5|NA|TRBV7-6
CASSTRTGGLGETQYF
TGTGCCAGCAGCACTAGGACAGGGGGCTTGGGAGAGACCCAGTACTTC
>NA|TRBJ2-5|once|TRBV6-5
CATTRQETQYF
TGTGCCACAACTAGGCAAGAGACCCAGTACTTC
>NA|TRBJ1-3|NA|TRBV6-5
CASSLRGATGNTIYF
TGTGCCAGCAGTCTCCGGGGGGCGACGGGAAACACCATATATTTT
>NA|TRBJ1-2|NA|TRBV2
CASSNMGRGDGYTF
TGTGCCAGCAGTAACATGGGACGGGGGGATGGCTACACCTTC
>NA|TRBJ1-1|NA|TRBV5-6
CASSIGNTEAFF
TGTGCCAGCAGTATCGGGAACACTGAAGCTTTCTTT
>TRBD2|TRBJ2-1|NA|TRBV11-2
CASSLGTRGNNEQFF
TGTGCCAGCAGCTTAGGGACTAGAGGAAACAATGAGCAGTTCTTC
>NA|TRBJ2-7|NA|TRBV29-1
CSVEFAIPYEQYF
TGCAGCGTTGAATTCGCGATCCCCTACGAGCAGTACTTC
>NA|TRBJ1-1|NA|TRBV27
CASSMTANTEAFF
TGTGCCAGCAGCATGACAGCTAACACTGAAGCTTTCTTT
>NA|TRBJ1-1|NA|TRBV30
CAWMGRLNTEAFF
TGTGCCTGGATGGGGAGATTGAACACTGAAGCTTTCTTT
>NA|TRBJ1-5|NA|TRBV7-2
CASSLDYSNQPQHF
TGTGCCAGCAGCTTAGATTATAGCAATCAGCCCCAGCATTTT
>NA|TRBJ1-2|NA|TRBV2
CASSQVANYGYTF
TGTGCCAGCAGCCAGGTAGCTAACTATGGCTACACCTTC
>NA|TRBJ1-1|few|TRBV5-4
CASSPGVWRGNTEAFF
TGTGCCAGCAGCCCGGGGGTTTGGAGGGGGAACACTGAAGCTTTCTTT
>NA|TRBJ1-6|NA|TRBV5-6
CASSGPGQANSPLHF
TGTGCCAGCAGCGGGCCGGGACAAGCTAATTCACCCCTCCACTTT
>TRBD1|TRBJ1-4|NA|TRBV27
CASSYLPGQGDEKLFF
TGTGCCAGCAGTTACCTTCCGGGACAGGGGGATGAAAAACTGTTTTTT
>NA|TRBJ1-1|NA|TRBV7-2
CASSPRRLGLRTSRQAFF
TGTGCCAGCAGCCCCCGAAGGTTGGGGTTGAGAACTAGTCGTCAAGCTTTCTTT
>TRBD2|TRBJ2-3|NA|TRBV5-1
CASSSFPTSGGTDTQYF
TGCGCCAGCAGCTCCTTCCCGACTAGCGGGGGCACAGATACGCAGTATTTT
>NA|TRBJ1-6|NA|TRBV5-5
CASSFQGTYNSPLHF
TGTGCCAGCAGCTTCCAGGGGACCTATAATTCACCCCTCCACTTT
>TRBD1|TRBJ1-2|NA|TRBV28
CAAGQGAYGYTF
TGTGCCGCCGGACAGGGAGCCTATGGCTACACCTTC
>NA|TRBJ2-1|NA|TRBV4-2
CASSHAGVGNEQFF
TGTGCCAGCAGCCATGCAGGGGTGGGCAATGAGCAGTTCTTC
>NA|TRBJ2-1|NA|TRBV4-2
CASSQEGGNSYNEQFF
TGTGCCAGCAGCCAAGAAGGAGGGAACTCCTACAATGAGCAGTTCTTC
>NA|TRBJ2-5|once|TRBV7-9
CASSLTWVPGTQYF
TGTGCCAGCAGCTTAACGTGGGTGCCGGGGACCCAGTACTTC
>NA|TRBJ2-3|NA|TRBV24-1
CATSATGGSWGADTQYF
TGTGCCACCAGTGCTACGGGTGGTTCTTGGGGCGCAGATACGCAGTATTTT
>NA|TRBJ2-2|NA|TRBV6-5
CASSYSAGTTGELFF
TGTGCCAGCAGTTACTCGGCAGGGACTACCGGGGAGCTGTTTTTT
>NA|TRBJ1-4|NA|TRBV19
CASRPPTENYNEKLFF
TGTGCCAGTAGACCACCGACAGAAAATTATAATGAAAAACTGTTTTTT
>TRBD1|TRBJ1-5|few|TRBV7-8
CASSPRADRGNQPQHF
TGTGCCAGCAGCCCCCGTGCGGACAGGGGAAATCAGCCCCAGCATTTT
>NA|TRBJ1-3|NA|TRBV6-6
CASSRSGIGASGNTIYF
TGTGCCAGCAGTCGCTCCGGGATAGGAGCTTCTGGAAACACCATATATTTT
>TRBD1|TRBJ1-4|NA|TRBV27
CASSFGDRVGKLFF
TGTGCCAGCAGTTTTGGGGACAGGGTGGGAAAACTGTTTTTT
>NA|TRBJ2-1|NA|TRBV30
CAWSKESGSFNEQFF
TGTGCCTGGAGTAAGGAGTCGGGGAGTTTCAATGAGCAGTTCTTC
>NA|TRBJ2-7|NA|TRBV7-2
CASSETPGGGAYF
TGTGCCAGCAGCGAAACCCCGGGAGGGGGCGCCTACTTC
>NA|TRBJ1-2|NA|TRBV12-3/TRBV12-4
CASSTGIGYGYTF
TGTGCCAGCAGTACAGGGATTGGCTATGGCTACACCTTC
>NA|TRBJ2-5|NA|TRBV5-1
CASTRGDGLETQYF
TGCGCCAGCACCCGGGGAGACGGGCTGGAGACCCAGTACTTC
>NA|TRBJ1-6|few|TRBV2
CASSQSVYNSPLHF
TGTGCCAGCAGTCAGAGCGTCTATAATTCACCCCTCCACTTT
>TRBD1|TRBJ1-1|NA|TRBV2
CASTLSNRGTTEAFF
TGTGCCAGCACCCTCTCGAACAGGGGGACCACTGAAGCTTTCTTT
>TRBD1|TRBJ1-2|NA|TRBV5-3
CARSFYPGQGEYGYTF
TGTGCCAGAAGCTTTTATCCGGGACAGGGAGAATATGGCTACACCTTC
>NA|TRBJ1-2|NA|TRBV28
CASSLSDYGYTF
TGTGCCAGCAGTTTATCGGACTATGGCTACACCTTC
>TRBD2|TRBJ2-1|few|TRBV4-1
CASSQEPGLVGEQFF
TGCGCCAGCAGCCAAGAACCGGGACTAGTGGGTGAGCAGTTCTTC
>TRBD1|TRBJ2-7|NA|TRBV29-1
CSVEDRGESYEQYF
TGCAGCGTTGAGGACAGGGGGGAATCCTACGAGCAGTACTTC
>TRBD1|TRBJ1-1|NA|TRBV12-5
CASGLVVGQGWTEAFF
TGTGCTAGTGGTTTGGTCGTGGGACAGGGATGGACTGAAGCTTTCTTT
>NA|TRBJ2-1|NA|TRBV6-5
CASSYIGVEQFF
TGTGCCAGCAGTTATATAGGGGTTGAGCAGTTCTTC
>NA|TRBJ1-1|NA|TRBV6-5
CASRRHFENTEAFF
TGTGCCAGCAGAAGACACTTCGAGAACACTGAAGCTTTCTTT
>NA|TRBJ2-3|NA|TRBV28
CASSFLSGLQGTDTQYF
TGTGCCAGCAGTTTCCTCTCGGGACTCCAGGGCACAGATACGCAGTATTTT
>NA|TRBJ2-3|NA|TRBV12-3/TRBV12-4
CASSPVRSDTQYF
TGTGCCAGTTCACCCGTCAGATCAGATACGCAGTATTTT
>TRBD1|TRBJ2-5|NA|TRBV25-1
CASSDRQGVETQYF
TGTGCCAGCAGTGATAGACAGGGAGTGGAGACCCAGTACTTC
>TRBD2|TRBJ2-1|NA|TRBV6-2/TRBV6-3
CASSTPSGPSYNEQFF
TGTGCCAGCAGTACCCCTAGCGGGCCCTCCTACAATGAGCAGTTCTTC
>TRBD1|TRBJ2-7|NA|TRBV5-5
CASSGGPGQGIYEQYF
TGTGCCAGCAGCGGGGGACCGGGACAGGGTATCTACGAGCAGTACTTC